Sequencing of this T cell receptor beta chain was carried out in a study of regulatory T cells in long-lasting Graves disease. CDR3 size: 12 residues. CDR1 is DFQATT and CDR2 is SNEGSKA in the germline V gene (reference sequence). Deletions cut 1 base from V and 2 bases from J, with 5 bases between. Libraries of TCR beta came from iRepertoire HTBI primers plus Arm-PCR of CDR3 regions. TCRdb re-called the multiplex PCR reads with MiXCR, one entry per CDR3 protein. The table lists some 560,000 distinct CDR3 sequences, about 15% of them singletons. General study points: The sample size was small, and this may have reduced accuracy.

Time point meaning: newly diagnosed GD, antithyroid drugs for less than 3 months. Generation of the TCR library employed RNA extracted from PBMCs. This clonotype was recorded at least ten times. Antigen specificity is unknown. The same data also contributed to another study, on T cells in Graves' hyperthyroidism and ophthalmopathy. Per that paper: Patients were aged 18 to 65, had disease duration under 2 months, and had newly diagnosed hyperthyroidism. The primer set for the first-round RT-PCR of the TCR CDR3 was HTBI. Median prediction lead before ophthalmopathy onset was 5 to 7 months with the model.

Sequences were derived from peripheral blood mononuclear cells (PBMCs), sampled at new diagnosis, from a patient treated with antithyroid drugs. This TCR was recovered from a woman aged 35-65 years with Graves disease. This sequence joins TRBV20-1 and TRBJ2-5; D gene ambiguous. The CDR3 coding sequence is TGCAGTGCTAGAGGGAAACAAGAGACCCAGTACTTC. Amino acid sequence: CSARGKQETQYF.